Each of the 10 T cell receptor beta chains below was sequenced from the same sample in a study of T cell repertoires in cytomegalovirus infection (dated by TCRdb to between 2017 and 2020). The meaning of the sample's treatment or condition label: in vitro stimulation with specific CMV peptide epitopes to enrich CMV-specific T cells. Instrument on record: Illumina HiSeq 1500. The public reads were reprocessed in TCRdb via fastp at Q25 and MiXCR, keeping in-frame beta chains. Here each entry gathers all rows of one CDR3 protein and keeps the most common genes and DNA. The sample table contains around 710,000 distinct CDR3 sequences; only one count was recorded for 25% to 30% of them. The top ten clonotypes cover around 12% of the sample. No antigen has been assigned to these receptors. Sequenced here: cultured CD8+ T cells from PBMCs, sampled from culture after CMV antigen stimulation. Every receptor here comes from a human donor in good health (CMV status not recorded). Some clones in this sample may be carry-over from other donors' samples.

V and J are TRBV20-1 and TRBJ2-1; D may be TRBD2 (7 bases). The CDR3 consists of 15 residues. Per germline, CDR1 DFQATT and CDR2 SNEGSKA (reference sequence). Trimming stripped 0 bases from V and 5 bases from J, with 14 bases between. CDR3 in DNA: TGCAGTGCTAGAGATAAGGGGGGGCGAGACAATGAGCAGTTCTTC. This translates into CSARDKGGRDNEQFF.

In this sample, this clonotype turned up a few times. The J gene is TRBJ2-1, the V gene TRBV4-1, with D uncertain. Germline-derived CDR1 and CDR2 are MGHRA and YSYEKL. The CDR3 totals 13 residues. Trimming stripped 2 bases from V and 9 bases from J, with 11 bases between. CDR3 sequence reads: CASSQHGGSEQFF. CDR3 DNA: TGCGCCAGCAGCCAACACGGTGGGTCTGAGCAGTTCTTC.

This clonotype was observed at least ten times. One base away lies a much larger clone, so this may be a sequencing read error. The V gene is TRBV7-2, the J gene TRBJ1-1; unclear D gene. Trimming took 1 base from V and 6 from J, leaving 6 bases between them. The CDR3 sequence is 12 residues long. Germline V gives CDR1 SGHTA, CDR2 FQGNSA. Written as DNA, the CDR3 is TGTGCCAGCAGCTTAGGGGTCGCTGAAGCTTTCTTT. This codes for CASSLGVAEAFF.

CDR3 in amino acids: CASSLPGEGFWNSPLHF. The CDR3 DNA sequence: TGTGCCAGCAGCTTGCCGGGGGAGGGCTTTTGGAATTCACCCCTCCACTTT. The gene calls are TRBV7-9 and TRBJ1-6, with a tentative D call TRBD1 (5 bases). The V end was cut by 3 bases, the J end by 7 bases, with 19 bases between. Germline values: CDR1 SEHNR, CDR2 FQNEAQ (reference sequence). The CDR3 runs 17 residues. Full variable domain (rest looked up from reference TRBV7-9 and TRBJ1-6): DTGVSQNPRHKITKRGQNVTFRCDPISEHNRLYWYRQTLGQGPEFLTYFQNEAQLEKSRLLSDRFSAERPKGSFSTLEIQRTEQGDSAMYLCASSLPGEGFWNSPLHFGNGTRLTVT.

The chain employs TRBV9 and TRBJ2-1, with TRBD2 matching 14 bases. The germline V gene encodes CDR1 SGDLS and CDR2 YYNGEE. V lost 4 bases and J lost 4; bases outside the gene matches: 7. This CDR3 contains 17 residues. The CDR3 loop reads CASSPRTSGGIYNEQFF. The CDR3 coding sequence is TGTGCCAGCAGCCCCCGGACTAGCGGGGGGATATACAATGAGCAGTTCTTC.

The chain joins TRBV7-2 to TRBJ2-7; TRBD1 is a possible D gene (6 bases). The CDR3 has 14 amino acids. Looked up from germline, CDR1 is SGHTA and CDR2 is FQGNSA. The V gene lost 6 bases and the J gene lost 0 bases, with 12 bases spanning the gap. In nucleotides, the CDR3 is TGTGCCAGCAGACCAACAGGGAGCTCCTACGAGCAGTACTTC. It codes for CASRPTGSSYEQYF. Complete variable domain (other parts from reference TRBV7-2 and TRBJ2-7): GAGVSQSPSNKVTEKGKDVELRCDPISGHTALYWYRQSLGQGLEFLIYFQGNSAPDKSGLPSDRFSAERTGGSVSTLTIQRTQQEDSAVYLCASRPTGSSYEQYFGPGTRLTVT.

This clonotype was observed a few times. The chain carries TRBV6-6 and TRBJ2-7; D ambiguous. Per the germline V gene, CDR1 is MNHNY and CDR2 is SVGAGI (reference sequence). V was shortened by 6 bases and J by 5 bases, with 14 bases between the two germline ends. This CDR3 spans 13 amino acids. CDR3 coding DNA: TGTGCCAGCAGACTTGACCCCGGACACGAGCAGTACGTC. It codes for CASRLDPGHEQYV.

The V and J genes are TRBV6-2 or TRBV6-3 and TRBJ1-2; maybe TRBD1 (5 bases). Germline CDR1 MNHEY, CDR2 SVGEGT. Trimming shortened V by 0 bases and J by 5 bases, and 10 bases separated the two germline ends. CDR3 size: 14 residues. The CDR3 spells CASSYSTARYGYTF. In DNA form, the CDR3 reads TGTGCCAGCAGTTACTCGACAGCTAGATATGGCTACACCTTC.

V gene TRBV6-5 combines with J gene TRBJ2-1; D not certain. Germline V gene lookup returns CDR1 MNHEY and CDR2 SVGAGI. CDR3 length: 16 amino acids. Trimming stripped 6 bases from V and 10 bases from J, with 25 bases between. CDR3: CASSPFITDISGEQFF. Written as DNA, the CDR3 is TGTGCCAGCAGCCCTTTTATAACCGACATTTCTGGCGAGCAGTTCTTC.

There are a few counts of this clonotype. The J gene is TRBJ2-6, the V gene TRBV6-8; the D is unclear. The germline V and J ends were trimmed by 8 bases and 0 bases, with 17 bases remaining between them. This CDR3 region has 17 residues. From germline, CDR1 is MNHGY and CDR2 SAAAGT. CDR3 region: CASCSRTTSSGANVLTF. CDR3 nucleotide sequence: TGTGCCAGCTGCTCCCGGACGACAAGCTCTGGGGCCAACGTCCTGACTTTC.